A single sample gave rise to the 11 T cell receptor beta chains below, sequenced in a study of T-cell memory formation after mild COVID-19. TCRdb itself ran the 5' RACE reads through MiXCR, one entry per CDR3 protein. The sample records some 210,000 distinct CDR3 sequences, about 11% being singletons. The source material was PBMCs or a T cell subset sorted from them (not recorded which). These TCRs come from a young man who had mild COVID-19 (a few samples of this study predate the infection). Cell type and time point are not known.

In this sample, this clonotype turned up many times. The gene calls are TRBV9 and TRBJ2-3; D is perhaps TRBD2 (5 bases). Germline V lookup: CDR1 SGDLS, CDR2 YYNGEE. The CDR3 runs to 15 residues. Trimming shortened V by 4 bases and J by 5 bases, and 17 bases separated the two germline ends. The CDR3 loop is CASSPLAGLGDTQYF. The CDR3 region has the DNA TGTGCCAGCAGCCCCCTGGCCGGACTTGGAGATACGCAGTATTTT.

The table lists this clonotype with a few counts. V usage is TRBV5-1 and J usage is TRBJ2-5; no clear D. This CDR3 contains 15 residues. With 2 bases removed from V and 2 bases from J, the gap between germline ends came to 13 bases. Germline CDR1 SGHRS, CDR2 YFSETQ. The CDR3 reads CASSFRGSFQETQYF. The CDR3 DNA is TGCGCCAGCAGCTTTAGAGGAAGTTTTCAAGAGACCCAGTACTTC.

This clonotype was seen more than once but under ten times. The chain combines TRBV7-9 with TRBJ1-1, with D hard to call. CDR1 and CDR2 (germline): SEHNR, FQNEAQ (reference sequence). Trimming shortened V by 5 bases and J by 0 bases, and 13 bases separated the two germline ends. CDR3 size: 15 residues. In DNA, the CDR3 is TGTGCCAGCAGCCGGGCTCGGGCCCTGAACACTGAAGCTTTCTTT. Translated: CASSRARALNTEAFF.

In its sample, this clonotype was seen a few times. The chain couples TRBV7-2 to TRBJ1-2, with 8 bases aligning to TRBD1. The CDR3 sequence is 16 residues long. Germline CDR1 SGHTA, CDR2 FQGNSA. V trimming: 1 base; J trimming: 0 bases; junction bases outside the gene matches: 4. The CDR3 DNA reads TGTGCCAGCAGCTTAGGGGGGACAGGAGCTAACTATGGCTACACCTTC. Translating it yields CASSLGGTGANYGYTF.

This clonotype came up a few times. The chain recombines TRBV10-2 with TRBJ2-7; D not certain. CDR3 size: 14 residues. Germline V gives CDR1 WSHSY, CDR2 SAAADI. With 10 bases removed from V and 2 bases from J, the gap between germline ends came to 18 bases. For the CDR3, the DNA is TGCGCCACGAGGCAGCAGATGATTACCTACGAGCAGTACGTC. Protein sequence: CATRQQMITYEQYV.

This clonotype has just a few counts. The chain uses TRBV5-6 and TRBJ2-7; 7 nucleotides line up with TRBD1. J lost 3 bases, V lost 2 bases, and 5 bases had no gene match. The CDR3 consists of 14 residues. From germline, CDR1 is SGHDT and CDR2 YYEEEE. CDR3 DNA: TGTGCCAGCAGCTTACTACAGGGGTTCTACGAGCAGTACGTC. Protein sequence: CASSLLQGFYEQYV.

This clonotype was detected only a few times. The chain employs TRBV14 and TRBJ2-1; 7 bases match TRBD2. After removal of 4 bases from V and 5 bases from J, the junction contained 11 bases not matched to a gene. This CDR3 contains 16 residues. Germline V CDR1 and CDR2: SGHDN, FVKESK. The CDR3 loop is CASSRSAGVGNNEQFF. The CDR3 DNA follows: TGTGCCAGCAGCCGATCTGCGGGGGTTGGGAACAATGAGCAGTTCTTC.

This clonotype was seen more than once but under ten times. The chain has TRBV7-3 and TRBJ2-1; TRBD2 matches at 14 bases. CDR3 length equals 15 residues. Germline CDR1 SGHTA, CDR2 FQGTGA. V lost 2 bases and J lost 10; bases outside the gene matches: 4. CDR3 residues: CASSLSRTSGGEQFF. Written as DNA, the CDR3 is TGTGCCAGCAGCTTATCGAGGACTAGCGGGGGGGAGCAGTTCTTC.

The table lists this clonotype with a few counts. V and J are TRBV7-2 and TRBJ2-1, with D possibly matching TRBD2 (5 bases). CDR3 length equals 14 residues. Germline V gene data show CDR1 as SGHTA and CDR2 as FQGNSA. Trimming left V 2 bases short and J 2 bases short, with 7 bases between. The CDR3 nucleotides are TGTGCCAGCAGCTTATCTAGCCCCTACAATGAGCAGTTCTTC. Translated, it gives CASSLSSPYNEQFF.

This chain connects TRBV3-1 to TRBJ1-1, with D tentatively TRBD1 (5 bases). The CDR3 spans 14 residues. Per the germline V gene, CDR1 is LGHDT and CDR2 is YNNKEL (reference sequence). V was cut by 3 bases and J by 3 bases, with 11 bases left in between. This chain's CDR3 is CASSHRAADTEAFF. The DNA for the CDR3 is TGTGCCAGCAGCCACAGGGCGGCAGACACTGAAGCTTTCTTT.

The V gene is TRBV11-1, the J gene TRBJ2-1, with 10 bases identical to TRBD1. The length of the CDR3 is 16 residues. Germline-derived CDR1 and CDR2 are SGHAT and FQDESV (reference sequence). The V segment lost 2 bases and the J segment 3 bases; nucleotides outside the gene matches: 4. The CDR3 protein is CASSLSDRGGYNEQFF. CDR3 DNA: TGTGCCAGCAGCTTATCGGACAGGGGGGGCTACAATGAGCAGTTCTTC.